This T cell receptor beta chain was retrieved from a study of lymphopenia after photon versus proton radiotherapy. V was trimmed by 5 bases and J by 8 bases, leaving 24 bases between them. This CDR3 is 16 amino acids long. CDR1 and CDR2 from the germline V gene are SGHTA and FQGNSA. Study observations and caveats: Photon-treated patients lost naive T cells and TCR diversity; proton-treated stayed stable.

Some clones are missing from TCRdb's copy, which holds only in-frame ones; the method was immunoSEQ multiplex PCR. The sample lists 35,000 to 45,000 clones, approximately 87% occurring once. This clone showed up just once. No antigen is known for it. The material sequenced was peripheral blood, taken from a patient treated with photon-based radiotherapy. The sequence was obtained from a man aged 50-60 years with gastric cancer. The chain has TRBV7-2 and TRBJ1-2; no firm D call. CDR3 sequence reads: CASSTSYNRGLGGYTF. DNA for the CDR3: TGTGCCAGCAGCACTAGCTACAACAGAGGGCTGGGCGGCTACACCTTC.